Below are 2 T cell receptor beta chains sequenced from a single sample in a study of early T cells in non-severe SARS-CoV-2 infection. TCRdb used MiXCR to reprocess the 5' RACE reads, holding one entry per CDR3 protein. The sample shows about 72,000 distinct CDR3 sequences, around 10% of them seen only once. Sequences were derived from whole blood, sampled at baseline. The source of these receptors is an adult who was a healthcare worker with PCR-confirmed SARS-CoV-2 infection or an uninfected control (not recorded which).

This clonotype was detected many times. The chain carries TRBV2 and TRBJ1-1, with 8 bases matching TRBD1. The CDR3 runs to 13 residues. The V segment lost 8 bases and the J segment 3 bases; nucleotides outside the gene matches: 5. CDR1 and CDR2 from the germline V gene are SNHLY and FYNNEI. The DNA for the CDR3 is TGTGCCAGCCGCAGGGGGCCGGACACTGAAGCTTTCTTT. Translated, it gives CASRRGPDTEAFF.

This clonotype was detected ten times or more. V usage is TRBV25-1 and J usage is TRBJ2-5; the D gene is possibly TRBD2 (5 bases). This CDR3 comprises 11 residues. The germline gives CDR1 MGHDK, CDR2 SYGVNS. V was shortened by 7 bases and J by 7 bases, with 10 bases between the two germline ends. The CDR3 DNA is TGTGCCAGCATGCTGGAGGCGACCCAGTACTTC. This sequence encodes CASMLEATQYF.